This T cell receptor beta chain was identified in a study of T cell responses to AZD1222 COVID-19 vaccine. Repertoires were generated with immunoSEQ multiplex PCR, while TCRdb's copy carries only in-frame clones and drops some. The sample shows 90,000 to 150,000 clones, about 87% of them seen only once. CDR1 MNHEY and CDR2 SMNVEV come from the germline V gene (reference sequence). There are 18 residues in the CDR3. V shed 8 bases and J shed 8 bases, with 28 bases lying between them. Details on this clone: Its specificity is not known.

Regarding the study as a whole: Spike-specific TCR breadth rose after two AZD1222 doses, and depth rose as well.

The origin of this receptor is an adult in good health. Sample: peripheral blood, taken on day 0 of AZD1222 vaccination. The chain has TRBV27 and TRBJ1-6; a weak D match, TRBD1 (5 bases). The CDR3 region is CASPLEEGRYGGDSPLHF. The CDR3, as DNA: TGTGCCAGCCCCCTTGAAGAGGGGCGATATGGGGGGGATTCACCCCTCCACTTT.